The clone carrying this TCR beta chain was counted at least ten times. As yet, its antigen is unknown. The source of the sample is a study of T cell repertoires in cytomegalovirus infection. Study-wide results and caveats: Cumulative public TCR beta family frequency identified CMV carriers with the relevant HLA.

The CDR3 spans 20 residues. Trimming left V 6 bases short and J 4 bases short, with 28 bases between. From the reads, TCRdb called clonotypes with MiXCR, one entry per CDR3 protein. There are approximately 400,000 distinct CDR3 sequences in the sample; roughly 30% occur only once, and approximately 14% lies in the top ten. Sample: PBMCs. This rearrangement joins TRBV12-3 or TRBV12-4 to TRBJ2-6; maybe TRBD1 (6 bases). This TCR came from a human donor in good health (CMV status not recorded). Some clones in this sample may be carry-over from other donors' samples. CDR3 protein: CASRYPVSTRGHVGANVLTF. The CDR3 DNA reads TGTGCCAGCAGATACCCTGTGTCTACCCGGGGACATGTAGGGGCCAACGTCCTGACTTTC.